The text below deals with one T cell receptor (beta chain). Its antigen is currently unknown. Looked up from germline, CDR1 is SGHTA and CDR2 is FQGNSA. Trimming cost V 5 bases and J 8 bases; bases outside gene matches: 8. This CDR3 is built from 14 residues. Every patient had mismatch repair deficiency by PCR or immunohistochemistry. The TCR-sequenced patients were a few responders to pembrolizumab. This entry comes from a study of PD-1 blockade in mismatch repair-deficient tumors. Study observations and caveats: Rapid post-treatment expansion, then contraction, generally preceding radiologic response, marked tumor-resident clones.

Data came from immunoSEQ multiplex PCR; TCRdb stores just in-frame clones and leaves some out. This table has around 100,000 clones, 60% to 85% appearing once. The chain combines TRBV7-2 with TRBJ2-2; 7 positions agree with TRBD1. The receptor was isolated from an adult with mismatch repair-deficient cancer. Here the sequenced sample was peripheral blood, taken about 13 months after starting pembrolizumab. CDR3 in amino acids: CASSGRQGTGELFF. The CDR3 nucleotides are TGTGCCAGCAGCGGCAGACAGGGTACGGGGGAGCTGTTTTTT.